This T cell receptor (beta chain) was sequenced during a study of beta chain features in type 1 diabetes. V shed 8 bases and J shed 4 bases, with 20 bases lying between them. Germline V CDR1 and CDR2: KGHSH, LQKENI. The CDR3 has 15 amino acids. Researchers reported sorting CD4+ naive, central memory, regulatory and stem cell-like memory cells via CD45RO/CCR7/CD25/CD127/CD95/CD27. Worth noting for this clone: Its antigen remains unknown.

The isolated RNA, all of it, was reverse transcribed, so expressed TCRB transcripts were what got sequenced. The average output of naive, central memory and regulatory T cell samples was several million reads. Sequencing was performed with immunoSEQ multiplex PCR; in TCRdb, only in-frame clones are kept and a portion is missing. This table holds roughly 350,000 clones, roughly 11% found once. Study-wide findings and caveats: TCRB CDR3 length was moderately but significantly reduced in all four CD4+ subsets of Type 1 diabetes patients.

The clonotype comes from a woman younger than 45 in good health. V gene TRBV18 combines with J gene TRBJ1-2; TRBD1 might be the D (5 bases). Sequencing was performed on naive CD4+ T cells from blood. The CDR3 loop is CASTGGAIKTYGYTF. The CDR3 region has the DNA TGTGCCAGCACGGGCGGGGCGATAAAGACCTATGGCTACACCTTC.